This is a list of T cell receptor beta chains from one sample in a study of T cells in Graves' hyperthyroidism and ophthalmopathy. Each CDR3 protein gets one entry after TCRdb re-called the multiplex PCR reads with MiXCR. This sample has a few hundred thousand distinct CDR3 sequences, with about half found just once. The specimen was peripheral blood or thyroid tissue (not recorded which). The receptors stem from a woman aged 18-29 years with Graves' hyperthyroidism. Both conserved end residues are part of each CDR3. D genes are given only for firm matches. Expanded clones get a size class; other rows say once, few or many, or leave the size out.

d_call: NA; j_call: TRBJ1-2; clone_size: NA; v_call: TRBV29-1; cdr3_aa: CSQAPGPNYGYTF; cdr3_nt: TGCAGCCAAGCCCCGGGGCCCAACTATGGCTACACCTTC
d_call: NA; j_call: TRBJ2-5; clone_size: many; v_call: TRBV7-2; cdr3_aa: CASSFQETGETQYF; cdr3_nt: TGTGCCAGCAGCTTCCAAGAAACGGGGGAGACCCAGTACTTC
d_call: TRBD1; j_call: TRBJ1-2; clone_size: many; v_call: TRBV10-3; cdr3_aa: CAISEPLTGRYGYTF; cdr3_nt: TGTGCCATCAGTGAGCCACTGACAGGGCGGTATGGCTACACCTTC
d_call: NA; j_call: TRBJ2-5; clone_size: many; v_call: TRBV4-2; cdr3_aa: CASSQDRLIEETQYF; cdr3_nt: TGTGCCAGCAGCCAAGATCGTCTTATTGAAGAGACCCAGTACTTC
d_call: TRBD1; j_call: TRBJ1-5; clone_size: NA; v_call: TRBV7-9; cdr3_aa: CASRLGGTGDPQHF; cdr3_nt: TGTGCCAGCAGGTTAGGTGGGACAGGGGATCCTCAGCATTTT
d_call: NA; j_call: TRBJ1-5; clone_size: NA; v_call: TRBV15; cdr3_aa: CATSREVNSNQPQHF; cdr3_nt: TGTGCCACCAGCAGAGAAGTGAATAGCAATCAGCCCCAGCATTTT
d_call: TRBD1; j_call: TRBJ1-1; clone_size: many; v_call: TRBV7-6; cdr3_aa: CASSYDRGDTEAFF; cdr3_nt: TGTGCCAGCAGCTACGACAGGGGAGACACTGAAGCTTTCTTT
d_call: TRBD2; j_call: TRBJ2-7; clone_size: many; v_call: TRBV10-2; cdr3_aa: CASRAGVPYEQYF; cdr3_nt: TGCGCCAGCAGAGCGGGAGTTCCATACGAGCAGTACTTC
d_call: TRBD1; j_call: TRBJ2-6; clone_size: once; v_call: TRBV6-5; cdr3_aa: CASRGTGNVLTF; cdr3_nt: TGTGCCAGCAGGGGGACAGGGAACGTCCTGACTTTC
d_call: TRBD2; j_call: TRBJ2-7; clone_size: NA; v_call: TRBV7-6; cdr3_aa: CASRHKRLAGEQHF; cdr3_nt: TGTGCCAGCAGACACAAGAGACTAGCGGGTGAGCAGCACTTC
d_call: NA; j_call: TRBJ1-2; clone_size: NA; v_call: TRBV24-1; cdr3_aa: CATSQGSYGYTF; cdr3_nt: TGTGCCACCAGTCAGGGGTCCTACGGCTACACCTTC
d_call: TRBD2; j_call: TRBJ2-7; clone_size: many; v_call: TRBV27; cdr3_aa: CASSLMGLADEQYF; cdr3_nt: TGTGCCAGCAGTTTAATGGGACTAGCGGACGAGCAGTACTTC
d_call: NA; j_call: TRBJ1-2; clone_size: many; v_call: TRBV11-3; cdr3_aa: CASSSPWGTHGYTF; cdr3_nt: TGTGCCAGCAGCTCCCCCTGGGGCACCCATGGCTACACCTTC
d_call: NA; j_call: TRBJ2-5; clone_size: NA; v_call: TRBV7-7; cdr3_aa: CASSEKTVQETQYF; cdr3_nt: TGTGCCAGCAGCGAAAAGACAGTCCAAGAGACCCAGTACTTC
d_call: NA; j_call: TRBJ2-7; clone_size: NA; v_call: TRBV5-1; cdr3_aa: CASSLGAVADYEQYF; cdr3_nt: TGCGCCAGCAGCTTGGGGGCGGTAGCGGACTACGAGCAGTACTTC
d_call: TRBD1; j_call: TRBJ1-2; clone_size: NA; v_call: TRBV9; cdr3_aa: CASSHSRDRGNYGYTF; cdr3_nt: TGTGCCAGCAGCCATTCCCGGGACAGGGGGAACTATGGCTACACCTTC
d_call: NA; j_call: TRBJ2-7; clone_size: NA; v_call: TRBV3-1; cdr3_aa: CASSKTDSAYEQYF; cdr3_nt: TGTGCCAGCAGTAAGACAGACAGTGCCTACGAGCAGTACTTC
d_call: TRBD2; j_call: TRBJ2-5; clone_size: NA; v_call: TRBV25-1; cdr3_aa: CASSTRRDSGRPETQYF; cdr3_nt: TGTGCCAGCAGTACGCGCCGGGATAGCGGGAGGCCAGAGACCCAGTACTTC